The next 16 T cell receptor beta chains were all read from a single sample in a study of OX40 agonist ivuxolimab in advanced cancers. Libraries were prepared by immunoSEQ multiplex PCR; TCRdb keeps only in-frame clonotypes and omits some of them. The table shows about 84,000 clones, with approximately 89% occurring only once. This material consisted of CD4+ or CD8+ T cells sorted from blood, taken in a trial of the OX40 agonist ivuxolimab. Every receptor here comes from an adult with an advanced solid tumor such as melanoma, head and neck, liver or kidney cancer.

The V and J genes are TRBV9 and TRBJ2-1; D gene ambiguous. Trimming removed 4 bases from V and 7 bases from J, with 12 bases in between. Germline V CDR1 and CDR2: SGDLS, YYNGEE. The CDR3 has 13 amino acids. CDR3: CASSRAVNNEQFF. In nucleotides, the CDR3 is TGTGCCAGCAGCCGGGCGGTGAATAATGAGCAGTTCTTC.

In nucleotides, the CDR3 is TGTGCCAGCAGCGCGACCGGGACTAGCAGGCCGGATTCCACGCAGTATTTT. This sequence encodes CASSATGTSRPDSTQYF. This sequence joins TRBV7-9 and TRBJ2-3; 9 bases align to TRBD2. The CDR3 is 17 amino acids. J gave up 9 bases and V 5 bases, and 18 bases lay outside the gene matches. Germline assignment: CDR1 SEHNR and CDR2 FQNEAQ (reference sequence).

The rearrangement uses TRBV28 and TRBJ1-2, with 8 bases fitting TRBD1. There are 14 residues in the CDR3. V was clipped by 6 bases and J by 13 bases; unmatched bases: 16. Germline CDR1 reads MDHEN; CDR2 reads SYDVKM. Written as DNA, the CDR3 is TGTGCCAGCAGCCCAACCTGGGGACAGGTGACGAGCACCTTC. It yields the protein CASSPTWGQVTSTF.

The CDR3 DNA is TGTGCCAGCAGCAGGAGCGGGGGAGTCAATGAGCAGTTCTTC. This codes for CASSRSGGVNEQFF. The rearrangement links TRBV11-2 to TRBJ2-1; 8 bases are shared with TRBD2. V gave up 5 bases and J gave up 6 bases; unmatched junction bases: 6. The CDR3 has 14 residues. Germline V CDR1 and CDR2: SGHAT, FQNNGV.

This chain connects TRBV4-1 to TRBJ2-5; no clear D gene. The V gene's germline CDR1 is MGHRA and CDR2 YSYEKL. The germline V and J ends were trimmed by 0 bases and 11 bases, with 10 bases remaining between them. The length of the CDR3 is 12 residues. CDR3 amino acids: CASSQDLVEQYF. The DNA for the CDR3 is TGCGCCAGCAGCCAAGACCTTGTTGAGCAGTACTTC.

A single count supports this clone. This rearrangement joins TRBV19 to TRBJ2-4, with a tentative D call TRBD2 (6 bases). Germline values: CDR1 LNHDA, CDR2 SQIVND (reference sequence). The CDR3 is 12 amino acids. V was pared by 3 bases and J by 13 bases, with 13 bases between. The CDR3 reads CASSMGGGVQYF. The CDR3 DNA follows: TGTGCCAGTAGTATGGGAGGAGGAGTCCAGTACTTC.

This chain joins TRBV2 and TRBJ1-5; D might be TRBD1 (6 bases). Germline CDR1 is SNHLY and CDR2 is FYNNEI. The V end lost 6 bases, the J end lost 5 bases, and 17 bases lay between the germline ends. This CDR3 is 15 amino acids long. CDR3 coding DNA: TGTGCCAGCAGCGCCGAAACAGGGAGTGATCAGCCCCAGCATTTT. This sequence encodes CASSAETGSDQPQHF.

The CDR3 nucleotides read TGCGCCAGCAGCTTGCGCCTAACTAGGGCAGATACGCAGTATTTT. This codes for CASSLRLTRADTQYF. This sequence joins TRBV5-1 and TRBJ2-3; TRBD2 might be the D (5 bases). V lost 1 base and J lost 4, with 13 bases in between. Per the germline V gene, CDR1 is SGHRS and CDR2 is YFSETQ. The CDR3 contains 15 residues. Drawing the rest from reference TRBV5-1 and TRBJ2-3, the complete variable domain is KAGVTQTPRYLIKTRGQQVTLSCSPISGHRSVSWYQQTPGQGLQFLFEYFSETQRNKGNFPGRFSGRQFSNSRSEMNVSTLELGDSALYLCASSLRLTRADTQYFGPGTRLTVL.

The J gene is TRBJ2-5, the V gene TRBV5-1; 7 nucleotides line up with TRBD2. The germline CDR1 and CDR2 sequences are SGHRS and YFSETQ. V shed 4 bases, J shed 1 base, and the junction held 7 bases outside the gene matches. CDR3 size: 15 residues. The CDR3 protein is CASSTAGTTQETQYF. The CDR3 DNA reads as TGCGCCAGCAGCACAGCCGGGACTACCCAAGAGACCCAGTACTTC.

The gene calls are TRBV5-6 and TRBJ2-1; a possible D gene is TRBD2 (5 bases). The CDR3 contains 16 residues. Trimming left V 4 bases short and J 8 bases short, with 22 bases between. The germline gives CDR1 SGHDT, CDR2 YYEEEE. CDR3 coding DNA: TGTGCCAGCAGCCGTACGGGCGGCGGACTGGCCCATGAGCAGTTCTTC. This codes for CASSRTGGGLAHEQFF.

This clone occurred a few times. The chain links TRBV9 to TRBJ1-1, with 8 positions matching TRBD1. CDR1 is SGDLS and CDR2 is YYNGEE in the germline V gene. The CDR3 is 14 residues long. The J segment lost 2 bases and the V segment lost 4 bases, leaving 4 bases of the junction unmatched. Written as DNA, the CDR3 is TGTGCCAGCAGCACGACAGGGGCTAACACTGAAGCTTTCTTT. Encoded protein: CASSTTGANTEAFF.

The V gene is TRBV5-1, the J gene TRBJ2-3; 13 bases align to TRBD2. Germline V CDR1 and CDR2: SGHRS, YFSETQ. Trimming cost V 0 bases and J 3 bases; bases outside gene matches: 4. CDR3 length: 17 amino acids. The CDR3 coding sequence is TGCGCCAGCAGCTTGGGACTAGCGGGGGGTGGGACAGATACGCAGTATTTT. Its translation: CASSLGLAGGGTDTQYF. Complete variable domain (other parts from reference TRBV5-1 and TRBJ2-3): KAGVTQTPRYLIKTRGQQVTLSCSPISGHRSVSWYQQTPGQGLQFLFEYFSETQRNKGNFPGRFSGRQFSNSRSEMNVSTLELGDSALYLCASSLGLAGGGTDTQYFGPGTRLTVL.

Turning to this clone: Distinct nucleotide sequences in the sample also encode this CDR3. V usage is TRBV5-1 and J usage is TRBJ2-1; 11 bases fit TRBD2. CDR1 and CDR2 (germline): SGHRS, YFSETQ. The CDR3 runs to 15 residues. V lost 4 bases, J lost 4 bases, and 4 bases stayed unmatched. The CDR3 here is CASSPGTSGYNEQFF. The CDR3 DNA is TGCGCCAGCAGCCCCGGGACTAGCGGATACAATGAGCAGTTCTTC.

The chain joins TRBV5-1 to TRBJ2-1, with 11 bases fitting TRBD2. The germline V gene encodes CDR1 SGHRS and CDR2 YFSETQ. The CDR3 is 17 amino acids. J gave up 4 bases and V 4 bases, and 10 bases lay outside the gene matches. Written as DNA, the CDR3 is TGCGCCAGCAGCCAACCGGGACTAGCGGAGAATTACAATGAGCAGTTCTTC. The encoded protein is CASSQPGLAENYNEQFF.

V gene TRBV28 combines with J gene TRBJ2-3; TRBD2 aligns across 7 bases. CDR1 is MDHEN, CDR2 SYDVKM, per germline. The CDR3 totals 15 residues. V lost 3 bases to trimming and J lost 5 bases; unmatched junction nucleotides: 8. This CDR3 reads CASSLGGRAKDTQYF. In DNA, the CDR3 is TGTGCCAGCAGTTTGGGGGGGAGGGCGAAAGATACGCAGTATTTT.

V usage is TRBV9 and J usage is TRBJ1-2, with a possible D match to TRBD1 (6 bases). Trimming stripped 1 base from V and 6 bases from J, with 13 bases between. CDR1 and CDR2 (germline): SGDLS, YYNGEE. CDR3 length: 14 amino acids. The CDR3 reads CASSVTGLRDGYTF. As DNA, the CDR3 is TGTGCCAGCAGCGTAACAGGGCTTCGAGATGGCTACACCTTC.